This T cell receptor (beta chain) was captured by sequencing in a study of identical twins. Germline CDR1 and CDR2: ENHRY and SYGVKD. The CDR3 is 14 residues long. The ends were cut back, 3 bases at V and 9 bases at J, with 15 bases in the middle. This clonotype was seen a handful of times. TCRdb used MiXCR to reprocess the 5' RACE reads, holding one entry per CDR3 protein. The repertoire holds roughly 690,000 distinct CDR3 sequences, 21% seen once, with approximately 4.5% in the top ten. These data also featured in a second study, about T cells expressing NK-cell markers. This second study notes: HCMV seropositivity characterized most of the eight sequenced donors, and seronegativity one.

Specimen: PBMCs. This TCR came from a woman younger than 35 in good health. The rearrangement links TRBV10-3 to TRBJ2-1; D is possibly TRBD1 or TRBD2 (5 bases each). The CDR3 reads CAISDYGGAREQFF. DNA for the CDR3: TGTGCCATCAGTGACTATGGGGGAGCACGTGAGCAGTTCTTC.